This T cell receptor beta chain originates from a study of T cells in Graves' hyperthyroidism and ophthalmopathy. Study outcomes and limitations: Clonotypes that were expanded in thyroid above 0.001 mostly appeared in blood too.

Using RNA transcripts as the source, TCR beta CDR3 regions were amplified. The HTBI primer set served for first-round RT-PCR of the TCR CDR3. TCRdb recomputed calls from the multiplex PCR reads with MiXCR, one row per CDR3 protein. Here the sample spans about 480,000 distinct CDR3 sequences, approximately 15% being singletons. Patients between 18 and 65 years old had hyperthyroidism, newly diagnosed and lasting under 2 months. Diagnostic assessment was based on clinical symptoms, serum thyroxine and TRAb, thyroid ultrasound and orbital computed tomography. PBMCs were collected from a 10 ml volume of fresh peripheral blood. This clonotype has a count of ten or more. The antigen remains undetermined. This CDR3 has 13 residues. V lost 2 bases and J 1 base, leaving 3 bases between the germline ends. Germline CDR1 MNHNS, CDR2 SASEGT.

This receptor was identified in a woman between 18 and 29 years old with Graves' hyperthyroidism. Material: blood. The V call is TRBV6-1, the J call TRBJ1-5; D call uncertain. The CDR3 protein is CASSERSNQPQHF. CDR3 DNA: TGTGCCAGCAGTGAACGGAGCAATCAGCCCCAGCATTTT.